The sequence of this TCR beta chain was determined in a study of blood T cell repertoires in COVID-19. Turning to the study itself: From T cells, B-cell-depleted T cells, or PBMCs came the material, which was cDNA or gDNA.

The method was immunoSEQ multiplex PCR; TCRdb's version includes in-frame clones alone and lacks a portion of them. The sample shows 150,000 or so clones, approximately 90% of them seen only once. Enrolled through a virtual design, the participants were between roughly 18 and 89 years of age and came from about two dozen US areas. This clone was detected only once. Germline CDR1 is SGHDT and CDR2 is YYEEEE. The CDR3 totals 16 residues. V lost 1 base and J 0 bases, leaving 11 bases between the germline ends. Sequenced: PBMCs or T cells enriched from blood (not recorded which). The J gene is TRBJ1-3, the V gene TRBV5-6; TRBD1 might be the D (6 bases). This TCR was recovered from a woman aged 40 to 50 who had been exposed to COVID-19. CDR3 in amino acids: CASSLWGGGSGNTIYF. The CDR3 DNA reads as TGTGCCAGCAGCTTGTGGGGAGGGGGCTCTGGAAACACCATATATTTT. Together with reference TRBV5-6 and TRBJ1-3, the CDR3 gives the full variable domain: DAGVTQSPTHLIKTRGQQVTLRCSPKSGHDTVSWYQQALGQGPQFIFQYYEEEERQRGNFPDRFSGHQFPNYSSELNVNALLLGDSALYLCASSLWGGGSGNTIYFGEGSWLTVV.